One sample yielded the 18 T cell receptor beta chains listed below, sequenced in a study of shared clonotypes between healthy human individuals. Clones were read by immunoSEQ multiplex PCR, and TCRdb kept only the in-frame ones, dropping some. The top ten hold over 0.12% of the sample, which has roughly 2.6 million clones, roughly nine tenths seen once. The specimen sequenced was naive CD4+ T cells sorted from blood. Subset here: CD45RA+ positively selected. All receptors come from a man aged 18 to 29 in good health.

The chain has TRBV6-1 and TRBJ1-4, with a weak D call TRBD1 (6 bases). CDR1 MNHNS and CDR2 SASEGT come from the germline V gene. The V end was cut by 3 bases, the J end by 2 bases, with 13 bases between. The length of the CDR3 is 16 residues. This CDR3 reads CASSDVSQGTNEKLFF. For the CDR3, the DNA is TGTGCCAGCAGTGACGTTTCACAGGGTACTAATGAAAAACTGTTTTTT.

The chain links TRBV19 to TRBJ1-3, with D hard to call. Trimming cost V 4 bases and J 2 bases, with 6 bases left between them. Germline V gives CDR1 LNHDA, CDR2 SQIVND (reference sequence). The length of the CDR3 is 13 residues. The CDR3 region is CASSTGAGNTIYF. The CDR3 DNA reads TGTGCCAGTAGTACCGGGGCTGGAAACACCATATATTTT.

This CDR3 is CASSPEGANPYF. DNA for the CDR3: TGTGCCAGCTCACCGGAGGGGGCGAACCCGTACTTC. The chain links TRBV18 to TRBJ2-4, with D maybe TRBD1 (7 bases). Trimming left V 3 bases short and J 15 bases short, with 15 bases between. CDR3 length: 12 amino acids. From germline, CDR1 is KGHSH and CDR2 LQKENI. Drawing the rest from reference TRBV18 and TRBJ2-4, the complete variable domain is NAGVMQNPRHLVRRRGQEARLRCSPMKGHSHVYWYRQLPEEGLKFMVYLQKENIIDESGMPKERFSAEFPKEGPSILRIQQVVRGDSAAYFCASSPEGANPYFGAGTRLSVL.

Notes on this clone: At the DNA level, this CDR3 is encoded by other sequences in the same sample as well. This chain links TRBV9 with TRBJ2-3; 7 bases line up with TRBD2. Trimming removed 2 bases from V and 2 bases from J; junction bases left unmatched: 2. The germline CDR1 and CDR2 sequences are SGDLS and YYNGEE. The CDR3 is 14 amino acids. For the CDR3, the DNA is TGTGCCAGCAGCGTTAGCGGGTACACAGATACGCAGTATTTT. Residues: CASSVSGYTDTQYF.

V gene TRBV5-1 combines with J gene TRBJ2-3; D gene uncertain. Germline CDR1 reads SGHRS; CDR2 reads YFSETQ. This CDR3 has 15 residues. The V gene lost 2 bases and the J gene lost 4 bases, with 14 bases spanning the gap. CDR3 loop: CASSLPSYPADTQYF. The CDR3 DNA is TGCGCCAGCAGCTTACCTTCCTATCCGGCAGATACGCAGTATTTT.

CDR3 loop: CASSSTTGGGYEQYF. As DNA, the CDR3 is TGTGCCAGCTCTTCTACCACCGGCGGAGGCTACGAGCAGTACTTC. This rearrangement joins TRBV18 to TRBJ2-7, with D possibly matching TRBD2 (5 bases). Trimming pared 6 bases from V and 3 bases from J, leaving 18 bases between. This CDR3 comprises 15 residues. Germline V gives CDR1 KGHSH, CDR2 LQKENI. The full variable domain, rest sourced from reference TRBV18 and TRBJ2-7, is NAGVMQNPRHLVRRRGQEARLRCSPMKGHSHVYWYRQLPEEGLKFMVYLQKENIIDESGMPKERFSAEFPKEGPSILRIQQVVRGDSAAYFCASSSTTGGGYEQYFGPGTRLTVT.

The V and J genes are TRBV13 and TRBJ1-2; 7 bases agree with TRBD1. There are 16 residues in the CDR3. Germline loops: CDR1 PRHDT, CDR2 FYEKMQ (reference sequence). Trimming cost V 0 bases and J 2 bases; bases outside gene matches: 6. CDR3 loop: CASSLGSAGGNYGYTF. In DNA form, the CDR3 reads TGTGCCAGCAGCTTAGGCTCGGCAGGGGGGAACTATGGCTACACCTTC.

The chain joins TRBV4-1 to TRBJ1-6; D is perhaps TRBD1 (5 bases). The CDR3 has 16 residues. V shed 2 bases and J shed 3 bases, with 11 bases lying between them. Germline assignment: CDR1 MGHRA and CDR2 YSYEKL. CDR3: CASSQSSDSYNSPLHF. CDR3 nucleotide sequence: TGCGCCAGCAGCCAATCCTCCGACAGCTATAATTCACCCCTCCACTTT.

This clone is a singleton in its sample. This chain uses TRBV18 with TRBJ2-2; D call uncertain. The CDR3 length is 13 residues. Germline CDR1 KGHSH, CDR2 LQKENI. The V and J ends lost 10 bases and 5 bases respectively, with 14 bases between them. CDR3 DNA: TGTGCCACGGGCCTCTTCCTTACCGGGGAGCTGTTTTTT. It yields the protein CATGLFLTGELFF.

This chain's CDR3 is CASRLDSGYTF. In nucleotides, the CDR3 is TGTGCCAGCAGATTGGACAGCGGCTACACCTTC. The rearrangement uses TRBV6-5 and TRBJ1-2, with D perhaps TRBD1 (6 bases). The CDR3 extends over 11 amino acids. CDR1 is MNHEY, CDR2 SVGAGI, per germline. V was trimmed by 6 bases and J by 8 bases, leaving 10 bases between them.

The chain combines TRBV19 with TRBJ1-6, with D perhaps TRBD1 (5 bases). V lost 6 bases and J 1 base, leaving 10 bases between the germline ends. Per germline, CDR1 LNHDA and CDR2 SQIVND (reference sequence). The CDR3 length is 15 residues. The CDR3 loop is CASSMGVSYNSPLHF. In nucleotides, the CDR3 is TGTGCCAGTAGCATGGGGGTTTCCTATAATTCACCCCTCCACTTT.

The chain employs TRBV10-3 and TRBJ2-3; D may be TRBD1 (6 bases). This CDR3 contains 13 residues. Germline V gene data show CDR1 as ENHRY and CDR2 as SYGVKD. The germline V and J ends were trimmed by 8 bases and 3 bases, with 12 bases remaining between them. The CDR3 region has the DNA TGTGCCATCGCTTCAGGGGTGACAGATACGCAGTATTTT. Translating gives CAIASGVTDTQYF.

The genes are TRBV6-6 and TRBJ2-1; a weak D match, TRBD2 (5 bases). This CDR3 has 11 amino acids. Germline CDR1 and CDR2: MNHNY and SVGAGI (reference sequence). Trimming pared 4 bases from V and 7 bases from J, leaving 5 bases between. CDR3 sequence reads: CASSWENEQFF. CDR3 sequence (DNA): TGTGCCAGCAGTTGGGAGAATGAGCAGTTCTTC.

This sequence joins TRBV30 and TRBJ1-2; perhaps TRBD1 as D (6 bases). The germline gives CDR1 GTSNPN, CDR2 SVGIG (reference sequence). The CDR3 extends over 13 amino acids. Trimming took 4 bases from V and 4 from J, leaving 13 bases between them. CDR3 protein: CAWTTGSSYGYTF. The CDR3 DNA is TGTGCCTGGACTACAGGGTCTTCCTATGGCTACACCTTC.

V and J are TRBV12-5 and TRBJ2-3, with D perhaps matching TRBD2 (6 bases). V lost 0 bases to trimming and J lost 0 bases, with 10 bases between them. CDR1 and CDR2 (germline): LGHNT, FRNRAP. This CDR3 is 16 amino acids long. The CDR3 loop is CASGLVGGKSTDTQYF. CDR3 nucleotide sequence: TGTGCTAGTGGTTTGGTAGGAGGGAAGAGCACAGATACGCAGTATTTT.

The V call is TRBV2, the J call TRBJ2-7, with no clear D. The CDR3 loop spans 14 amino acids. CDR1 SNHLY and CDR2 FYNNEI come from the germline V gene. The V end was cut by 3 bases, the J end by 0 bases, with 9 bases between. The CDR3 sequence is CASSDWQSSYEQYF. The CDR3 region has the DNA TGTGCCAGCAGTGACTGGCAGAGCTCCTACGAGCAGTACTTC.

The V call is TRBV2, the J call TRBJ2-3; 10 bases are a match to TRBD2. The CDR3 is 18 amino acids. V dropped 4 bases and J dropped 2; count of bases not matched to a gene: 12. The germline gives CDR1 SNHLY, CDR2 FYNNEI. As DNA, the CDR3 is TGTGCCAGCAGTGGTCTTCCGGGACTAGCGACCTACACAGATACGCAGTATTTT. This encodes CASSGLPGLATYTDTQYF.

V and J are TRBV10-3 and TRBJ1-1; 7 bases are a match to TRBD1. The V segment lost 3 bases and the J segment 2 bases; nucleotides outside the gene matches: 9. Germline V gene lookup returns CDR1 ENHRY and CDR2 SYGVKD. The CDR3 consists of 16 residues. The CDR3 protein is CAISETGQIFNTEAFF. CDR3 DNA sequence: TGTGCCATCAGTGAAACGGGACAGATTTTTAACACTGAAGCTTTCTTT.